A selection of T cell receptor beta chains follows, all from one sample in a study of cytomegalovirus exposure and HLA in healthy donors. Some clones are missing from TCRdb's copy, which holds only in-frame ones; the method was immunoSEQ multiplex PCR. The sample consists of roughly 150,000 clones, more than 75% of them appearing once. Sample: PBMCs. The receptors stem from a man aged 30 to 39 in good health and CMV-seropositive. Each CDR3 is given with its conserved first and last residue. The D gene is left open where the match is weak. Clone size is not always given. Where it is, it says once, few, many or a class for expanded clones.

clone size | J gene | D gene | CDR3 length | V gene | CDR3 DNA | CDR3 protein
NA | TRBJ1-1 | TRBD1 | 14 | TRBV7-2 | TGTGCCAGCAGCCCACAGGGGCCGAACACTGAAGCTTTCTTT | CASSPQGPNTEAFF
NA | TRBJ1-1 | NA | 15 | TRBV27 | TGTGCCAGCAGTTTCGCAGGGGAATGGGGCTCTGAAGCTTTCTTT | CASSFAGEWGSEAFF
NA | TRBJ2-1 | TRBD2 | 15 | TRBV7-8 | TGTGCCAGCAGCTTAGGGCTAGCGGGAAACAATGAGCAGTTCTTC | CASSLGLAGNNEQFF
NA | TRBJ2-3 | TRBD1 | 13 | TRBV9 | TGTGCCAGCAGCCAGGGGGCGGCAGATACGCAGTATTTT | CASSQGAADTQYF
NA | TRBJ2-1 | TRBD2 | 16 | TRBV10-3 | TGTGCCGTCAGTGGCCCAGCGGGAGGGTTATACAATGAGCAGTTCTTC | CAVSGPAGGLYNEQFF
NA | TRBJ1-2 | TRBD1 | 17 | TRBV4-2 | TGTGCCAGCAGTTTATTTTTGGACAGGGAGGTTGACTATGGCTACACCTTC | CASSLFLDREVDYGYTF
NA | TRBJ2-2 | TRBD2 | 16 | TRBV6-6 | TGTGCCAGCGAGAAGGTAGCGGGAGGGCCCATCGGGGAGCTGTTTTTT | CASEKVAGGPIGELFF
NA | TRBJ2-6 | NA | 19 | TRBV7-3 | TGTGCCAGCAGCTTATCGCCGGGACTTCCCCTCTCTGGGGCCAACGTCCTGACTTTC | CASSLSPGLPLSGANVLTF
NA | TRBJ2-1 | TRBD2 | 17 | TRBV27 | TGTGCCAGCAGTTCAGCTAGCGGGAGGTACTCCTACAATGAGCAGTTCTTC | CASSSASGRYSYNEQFF
once | TRBJ2-7 | NA | 17 | TRBV6-1 | TGTGCCAGCAGTGAAAACGAGAGGCGCAGGGGCCCCTACGAGCAGTACTTC | CASSENERRRGPYEQYF
NA | TRBJ2-3 | TRBD1 | 16 | TRBV18 | TGTGCCAGCTCACCCCTCGACAGGGTAGGCACAGATACGCAGTATTTT | CASSPLDRVGTDTQYF
NA | TRBJ2-7 | TRBD2 | 13 | TRBV5-8 | TGTGCCAGCAGCGGCGGACTAGCCTACGAGCAGTACTTC | CASSGGLAYEQYF
few | TRBJ2-1 | TRBD2 | 15 | TRBV14 | TGTGCCAGCAGCCAACTACTAGCGGGAGTTGGTGAGCAGTTCTTC | CASSQLLAGVGEQFF
NA | TRBJ1-4 | NA | 15 | TRBV4-3 | TGCGCCAGCAGCTATAGGACAGACCTTAATGAAAAACTGTTTTTT | CASSYRTDLNEKLFF
few | TRBJ1-1 | NA | 14 | TRBV5-1 | TGCGCCAGCAGCCCAGGGTTTGGTGCCACTGAAGCTTTCTTT | CASSPGFGATEAFF
NA | TRBJ2-7 | TRBD1 | 14 | TRBV7-2 | TGTGCCAGCAGCTCGACAGGGAGTGGGCTAGAGCAGTACTTC | CASSSTGSGLEQYF
NA | TRBJ1-5 | TRBD1 | 14 | TRBV7-2 | TGTGCCAGCAGCGGGACAGGAGGCAATCAGCCCCAGCATTTT | CASSGTGGNQPQHF
NA | TRBJ2-2 | NA | 15 | TRBV29-1 | TGCAGCGTCGAAGTAGGACTTTCGAACACCGGGGAGCTGTTTTTT | CSVEVGLSNTGELFF
NA | TRBJ2-7 | TRBD1 | 13 | TRBV9 | TGTGCCAGCAGCGTGACAGGGACAAACGAGCAGTACTTC | CASSVTGTNEQYF
NA | TRBJ2-5 | NA | 15 | TRBV11-2 | TGTGCCAGCAGCTTGAGCAGGGTATACCAAGAGACCCAGTACTTC | CASSLSRVYQETQYF
few | TRBJ1-1 | TRBD1 | 15 | TRBV5-8 | TGTGCCAGCAGCCAAGGGACAGGGATAGGCACTGAAGCTTTCTTT | CASSQGTGIGTEAFF
NA | TRBJ2-3 | NA | 13 | TRBV5-5 | TGTGCCAGCAGCTCACAGGGAACAGATACGCAGTATTTT | CASSSQGTDTQYF
NA | TRBJ2-5 | NA | 16 | TRBV6-5 | TGTGCCAGCAGTTACTTACGGACAGGGAGGGGGGAGACCCAGTACTTC | CASSYLRTGRGETQYF
NA | TRBJ1-1 | NA | 14 | TRBV25-1 | TGTGCCAGCAGTGAATACGGGTGGAACACTGAAGCTTTCTTT | CASSEYGWNTEAFF
NA | TRBJ1-1 | NA | 12 | TRBV7-2 | TGTGCCAGCAGCTTGACAGGCGCTGGAGCTTTCTTT | CASSLTGAGAFF
NA | TRBJ1-2 | NA | 15 | TRBV18 | TGTGCCAGCTCACCCCAACAGGGTTCTAACTATGGCTACACCTTC | CASSPQQGSNYGYTF
NA | TRBJ1-2 | TRBD1 | 12 | TRBV19 | TGTGCCAGTGCCGGGACAGGGGGAGGCTACACCTTC | CASAGTGGGYTF
few | TRBJ1-1 | TRBD1 | 14 | TRBV7-9 | TGTGCCAGCAGCTTGGACAGGGGTAACACTGAAGCTTTCTTT | CASSLDRGNTEAFF
NA | TRBJ2-1 | TRBD2 | 14 | TRBV10-1 | TGCGCCAGCAGTAGCGGGAAGGGCTACAATGAGCAGTTCTTC | CASSSGKGYNEQFF
NA | TRBJ2-1 | NA | 17 | TRBV7-9 | TGTGCCAGCAGTTATCCACTCCTCGGGAAATTGGGTAATGAGCAGTTCTTC | CASSYPLLGKLGNEQFF
NA | TRBJ1-4 | NA | 15 | TRBV4-3 | TGCGCCAGCAGCCAAAAGGGGCGGTTTAATGAAAAACTGTTTTTT | CASSQKGRFNEKLFF
NA | TRBJ2-3 | TRBD1 | 16 | TRBV9 | TGTGCCAGCAGCTCCCGCTGGGACAGGGGAAAAGATACGCAGTATTTT | CASSSRWDRGKDTQYF
NA | TRBJ1-4 | TRBD1 | 18 | TRBV4-1 | TGCGCCAGCAGCCTAAGCACTGACAGGGGCCTTCTGGGTGAAAAACTGTTTTTT | CASSLSTDRGLLGEKLFF
NA | TRBJ1-1 | NA | 15 | TRBV6-4 | TGTGCCAGCAGTGTATCCGCAGACAGGAACACTGAAGCTTTCTTT | CASSVSADRNTEAFF
NA | TRBJ2-7 | TRBD1 | 14 | TRBV7-9 | TGTGCCAGCAGCCCCGGGACAGACCTATACGAGCAGTACTTC | CASSPGTDLYEQYF
NA | TRBJ2-1 | TRBD2 | 16 | TRBV10-3 | TGTGCCATCAGTGAGACTAGCGACTCCTATTACAATGAGCAGTTCTTC | CAISETSDSYYNEQFF
NA | TRBJ2-5 | TRBD2 | 14 | TRBV5-1 | TGCGCCAGCAGCGAACCCGGGACTAGGGAGACCCAGTACTTC | CASSEPGTRETQYF